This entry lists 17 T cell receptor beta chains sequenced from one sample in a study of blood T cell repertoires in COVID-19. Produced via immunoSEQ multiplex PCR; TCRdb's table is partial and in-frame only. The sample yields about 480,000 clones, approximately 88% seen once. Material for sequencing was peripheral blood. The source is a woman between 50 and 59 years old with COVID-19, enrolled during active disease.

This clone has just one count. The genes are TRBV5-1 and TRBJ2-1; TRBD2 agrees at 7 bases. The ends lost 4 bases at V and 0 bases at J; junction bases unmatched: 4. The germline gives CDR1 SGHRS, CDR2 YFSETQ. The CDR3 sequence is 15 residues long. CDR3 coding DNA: TGCGCCAGCAGCACAAGGACTAGCTCCTACAATGAGCAGTTCTTC. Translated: CASSTRTSSYNEQFF.

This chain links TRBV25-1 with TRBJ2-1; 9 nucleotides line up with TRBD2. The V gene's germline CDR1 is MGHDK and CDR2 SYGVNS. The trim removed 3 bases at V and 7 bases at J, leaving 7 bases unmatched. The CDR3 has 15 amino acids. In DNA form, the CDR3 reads TGTGCCAGCAGTGACAGGGTTAGCGGGAGAAATGAGCAGTTCTTC. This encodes CASSDRVSGRNEQFF.

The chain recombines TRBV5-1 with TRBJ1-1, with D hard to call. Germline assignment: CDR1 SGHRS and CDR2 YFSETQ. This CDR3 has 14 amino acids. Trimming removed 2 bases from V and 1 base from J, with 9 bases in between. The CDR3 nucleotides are TGCGCCAGCAGCTTTAGTCCGGGGAACACTGAAGCTTTCTTT. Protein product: CASSFSPGNTEAFF.

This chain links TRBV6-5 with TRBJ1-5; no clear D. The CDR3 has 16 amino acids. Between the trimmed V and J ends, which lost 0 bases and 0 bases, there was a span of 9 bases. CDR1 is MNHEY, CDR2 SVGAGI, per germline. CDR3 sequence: CASSYSATSSNQPQHF. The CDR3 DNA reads TGTGCCAGCAGTTACTCGGCGACAAGTAGCAATCAGCCCCAGCATTTT.

The CDR3 loop is CASSPRTGSYEQYF. The CDR3 DNA reads as TGCGCCAGCAGCCCCCGGACAGGGAGTTACGAGCAGTACTTC. This chain joins TRBV5-1 and TRBJ2-7, with 8 bases that match TRBD1. V gave up 4 bases and J gave up 4 bases; unmatched junction bases: 7. The germline CDR1 and CDR2 sequences are SGHRS and YFSETQ. CDR3 length: 14 residues.

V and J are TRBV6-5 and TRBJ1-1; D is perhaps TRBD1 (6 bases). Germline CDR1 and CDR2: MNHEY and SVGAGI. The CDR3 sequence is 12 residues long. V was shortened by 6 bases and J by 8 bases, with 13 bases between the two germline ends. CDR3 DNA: TGTGCCAGCAGCCGAGGGACATCCGAAGCTTTCTTT. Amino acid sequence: CASSRGTSEAFF.

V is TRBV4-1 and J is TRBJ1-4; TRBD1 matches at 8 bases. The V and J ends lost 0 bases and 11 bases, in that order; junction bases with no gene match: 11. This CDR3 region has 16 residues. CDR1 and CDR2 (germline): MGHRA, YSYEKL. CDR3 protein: CASSQEGLRGLPKLFF. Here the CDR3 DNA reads TGCGCCAGCAGCCAAGAGGGTCTCAGGGGGCTACCGAAACTGTTTTTT.

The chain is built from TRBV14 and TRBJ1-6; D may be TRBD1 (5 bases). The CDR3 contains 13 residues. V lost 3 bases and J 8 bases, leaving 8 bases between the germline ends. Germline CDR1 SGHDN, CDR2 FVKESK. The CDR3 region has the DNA TGTGCCAGCAGCCAGTCCAGGGATTCACCCCTCCACTTT. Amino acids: CASSQSRDSPLHF.

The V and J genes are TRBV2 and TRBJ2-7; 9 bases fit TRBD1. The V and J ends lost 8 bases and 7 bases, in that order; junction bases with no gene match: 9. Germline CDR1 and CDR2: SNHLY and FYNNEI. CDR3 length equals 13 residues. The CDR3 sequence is CASGPGQGREQYF. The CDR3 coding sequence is TGTGCCAGCGGACCGGGACAGGGTCGAGAGCAGTACTTC.

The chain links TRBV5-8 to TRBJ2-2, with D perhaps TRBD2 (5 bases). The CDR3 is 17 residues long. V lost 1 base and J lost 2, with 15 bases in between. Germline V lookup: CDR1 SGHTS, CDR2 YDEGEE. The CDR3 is CASSLPREGSNTGELFF. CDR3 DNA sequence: TGTGCCAGCAGCTTGCCCCGGGAAGGCAGCAACACCGGGGAGCTGTTTTTT. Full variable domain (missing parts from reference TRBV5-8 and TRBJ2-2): EAGVTQSPTHLIKTRGQQATLRCSPISGHTSVYWYQQALGLGLQFLLWYDEGEERNRGNFPPRFSGRQFPNYSSELNVNALELEDSALYLCASSLPREGSNTGELFFGEGSRLTVL.

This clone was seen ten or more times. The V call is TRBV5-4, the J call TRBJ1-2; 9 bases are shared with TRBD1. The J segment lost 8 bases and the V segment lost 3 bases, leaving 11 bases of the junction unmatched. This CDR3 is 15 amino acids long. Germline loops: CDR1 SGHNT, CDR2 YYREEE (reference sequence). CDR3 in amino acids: CASSSQTGGFEGYTF. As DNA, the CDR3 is TGTGCCAGCAGCTCACAGACAGGGGGGTTTGAAGGCTACACCTTC.

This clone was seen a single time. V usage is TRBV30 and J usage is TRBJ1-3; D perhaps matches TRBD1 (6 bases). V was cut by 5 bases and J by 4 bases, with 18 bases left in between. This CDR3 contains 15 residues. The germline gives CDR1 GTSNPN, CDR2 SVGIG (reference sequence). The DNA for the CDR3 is TGTGCCTGGGATGGTATGGTAGGGGGAGGAAACACCATATATTTT. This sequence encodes CAWDGMVGGGNTIYF. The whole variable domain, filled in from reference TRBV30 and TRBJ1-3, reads SQTIHQWPATLVQPVGSPLSLECTVEGTSNPNLYWYRQAAGRGLQLLFYSVGIGQISSEVPQNLSASRPQDRQFILSSKKLLLSDSGFYLCAWDGMVGGGNTIYFGEGSWLTVV.

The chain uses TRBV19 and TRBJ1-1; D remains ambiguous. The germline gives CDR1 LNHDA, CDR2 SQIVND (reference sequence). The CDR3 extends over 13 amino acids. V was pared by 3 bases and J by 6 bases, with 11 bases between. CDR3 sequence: CASSITVRAEAFF. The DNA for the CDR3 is TGTGCCAGTAGTATCACCGTGCGCGCTGAAGCTTTCTTT.

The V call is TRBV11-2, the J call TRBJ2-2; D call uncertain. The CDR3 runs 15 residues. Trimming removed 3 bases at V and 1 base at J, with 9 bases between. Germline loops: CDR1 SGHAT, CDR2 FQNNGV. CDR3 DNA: TGTGCCAGCAGCTTCCCCACAAGGAACACCGGGGAGCTGTTTTTT. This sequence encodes CASSFPTRNTGELFF.

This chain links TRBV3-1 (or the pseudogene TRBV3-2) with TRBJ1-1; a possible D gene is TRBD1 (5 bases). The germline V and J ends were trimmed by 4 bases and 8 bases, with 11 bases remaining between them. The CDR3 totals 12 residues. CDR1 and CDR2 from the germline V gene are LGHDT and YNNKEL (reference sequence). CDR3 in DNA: TGTGCCAGCAGCCTAAGGACAAAAGAAGCTTTCTTT. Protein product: CASSLRTKEAFF.

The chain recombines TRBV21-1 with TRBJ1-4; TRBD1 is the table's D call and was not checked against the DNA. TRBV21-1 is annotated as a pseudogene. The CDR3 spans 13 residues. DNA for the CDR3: TGTGCCACCGGACAGGGCCTTAATGAAAAACTGTTTTTT. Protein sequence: CATGQGLNEKLFF.

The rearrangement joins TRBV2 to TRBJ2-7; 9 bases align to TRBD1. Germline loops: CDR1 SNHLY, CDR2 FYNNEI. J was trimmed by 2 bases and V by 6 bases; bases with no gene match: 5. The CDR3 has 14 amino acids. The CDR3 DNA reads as TGTGCCAGCAGGGACCGGGACAGGGCCTACGAGCAGTACTTC. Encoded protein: CASRDRDRAYEQYF.